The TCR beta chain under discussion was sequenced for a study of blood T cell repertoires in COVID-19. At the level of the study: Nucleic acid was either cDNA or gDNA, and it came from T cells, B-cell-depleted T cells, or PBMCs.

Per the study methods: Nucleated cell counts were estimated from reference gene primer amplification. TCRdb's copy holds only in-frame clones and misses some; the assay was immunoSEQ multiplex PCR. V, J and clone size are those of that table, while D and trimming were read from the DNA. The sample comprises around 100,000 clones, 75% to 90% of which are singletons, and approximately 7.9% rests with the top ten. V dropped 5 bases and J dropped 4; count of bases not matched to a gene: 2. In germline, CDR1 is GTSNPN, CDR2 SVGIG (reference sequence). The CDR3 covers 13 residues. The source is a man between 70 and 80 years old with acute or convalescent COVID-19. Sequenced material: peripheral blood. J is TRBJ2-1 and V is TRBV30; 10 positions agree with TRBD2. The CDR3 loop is CAWRTSGYNEQFF. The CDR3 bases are TGTGCCTGGCGGACTAGCGGATACAATGAGCAGTTCTTC.